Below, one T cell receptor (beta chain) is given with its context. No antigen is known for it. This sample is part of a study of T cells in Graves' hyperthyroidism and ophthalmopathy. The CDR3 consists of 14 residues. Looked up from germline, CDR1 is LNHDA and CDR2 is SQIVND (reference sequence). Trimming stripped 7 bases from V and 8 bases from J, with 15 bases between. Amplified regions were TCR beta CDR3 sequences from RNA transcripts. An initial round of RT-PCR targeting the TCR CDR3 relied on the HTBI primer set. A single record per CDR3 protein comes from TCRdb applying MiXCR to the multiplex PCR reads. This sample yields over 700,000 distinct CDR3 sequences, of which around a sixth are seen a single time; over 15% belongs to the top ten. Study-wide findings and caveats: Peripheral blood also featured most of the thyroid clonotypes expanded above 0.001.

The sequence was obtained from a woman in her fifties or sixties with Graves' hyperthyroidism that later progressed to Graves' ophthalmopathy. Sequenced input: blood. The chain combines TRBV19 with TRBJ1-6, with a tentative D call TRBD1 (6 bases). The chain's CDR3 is CASIDRSTDSPLHF. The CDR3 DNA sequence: TGTGCCAGTATCGACAGGTCCACTGATTCACCCCTCCACTTT.